What follows describes a single T cell receptor (beta chain). The antigen this receptor binds is unknown. Germline and junction disagree at one end, which may indicate a read error. The protocol used for the library was the immunoSEQ multiplex PCR assay. A mixture of 60 forward primers for TCR Vbeta segments and 13 reverse primers for TCR Jbeta segments was used in the multiplex PCR. The CDR3 region of rearranged TCR beta genes was amplified from genomic DNA with a multiplex PCR assay. The Illumina HiSeq System was used to sequence the amplified TCR beta libraries as 87-base-pair reads. On the authors' methods: Across the 700 or so repertoires, a later analysis counted some 80 million unique TCR beta chains, approximately 12 million of which were shared by at least two donors. To remove PCR and sequencing errors, raw reads were error-corrected and collapsed into unique sequences using a nearest-neighbor algorithm that merged closely related sequences. To assign V, D and J gene segments, CDR3 sequences were aligned to IMGT reference sequences. For a sequence to be retained, a match of at least six nucleotides to both a V gene segment and a J gene segment was required. A rearrangement counted as productive if the CDR3 had no stop codons and remained in frame with V and J, and every other rearrangement counted as non-productive. Following IMGT convention, CDR3 was defined as the stretch from the second conserved V-encoded cysteine to the conserved J-encoded phenylalanine. The earlier analysis of roughly 590 of the donors excluded any sequence lacking an unambiguous match to a single V gene segment. An earlier analysis of under 750 of the donors called V segments functional above 56.7% productive rearrangements and segregating when the between-donor standard deviation exceeded 5%. To diagnose cytomegalovirus status from the catalog of TCR beta chain sequences, a statistical classification framework was built. A later analysis assigned V and J genes by comparing TCR nucleotide sequences with IMGT/GENE-DB human TR gene sequences. Using the TCRdist pipeline, a later analysis assigned CDR3 sequences along with most-parsimonious VDJ recombination scenarios. In a later analysis, every TCR beta chain was defined by the combination of its CDR3 amino acid sequence and its V-gene family, and reads without a unique V-gene family were dropped. In a later analysis, fewer than 600 highly shared, low-generation-probability nucleotide sequences were removed to address suspected cross-contamination and a sequencing artifact. In a later analysis, a clonal expansion index for each public chain was calculated from normalized within-repertoire ranks of inferred template counts. Generation probabilities in a later analysis came from a VDJ recombination model fitted to out-of-frame rearrangements, and those results were checked against IGoR. In a later analysis, TCR-TCR, TCR-HLA and TCR-CMV co-occurrence was scored with hypergeometric tests, and a repertoire-size bias correction was applied to TCR pairs. In a later analysis, false discovery rates were estimated by permuting HLA or CMV assignments 20 times. In a later analysis, co-occurring TCRs were grouped with DBSCAN, and TCRdist sequence similarity was added when clustering was performed within HLA-allele-positive subsets. Repertoires with fewer than 30,000 or more than 120,000 public chains, plus five repertoires with anomalous nucleotide sharing, were excluded from co-occurrence clustering. In its TCRdb copy, this immuneACCESS table keeps in-frame sequences only and misses some clones. Where compared with another copy, unresolved V genes explain less than half of these, and the others have no known cause. V, J and clone size were drawn from that table, and D and trimming were deduced from the DNA. In this sample the table shows 90,000 to 95,000 clones, around 81% of which occur a single time. Of the sample, around 2% is held by the ten largest clones.

From the cysteine through the phenylalanine, the CDR3 covers 13 amino acids. Only the CDR3 region is kept as DNA, spanning 39 bases read in frame from base 1. CDR1 and CDR2 were assigned from the germline V gene (reference sequence) as SEHNR and FQNEAQ. The cohort consisted of 670 or so healthy bone marrow donors. Cohort members were all nominally healthy when sampled, although unrecorded immune exposures were likely present. The donor tested CMV seronegative and was one of the 352 seronegative cohort members. Each donor provided a peripheral blood sample, and peripheral blood mononuclear cells were used for TCR beta sequencing. The Qiagen DNeasy Blood Extraction Kit was used to extract genomic DNA from the blood cell samples. These data belong to a study of cytomegalovirus exposure and HLA in healthy donors (dated by TCRdb to about 2017). Describing the broader study: An earlier analysis of roughly 630 of the donors reported more than 250 Gb of sequence data and around 120 million unique TCR beta sequences from roughly 200 million T cells. Roughly 300 gigabases of sequencing data and around 85 million unique TCR sequences made up an early release that covered fewer than 650 HLA-typed donors. The genetic ancestry cluster associated with self-reported Caucasian donors included about four fifths of the roughly 380 genotyped donors. The study aimed to test whether signatures of past pathogen exposure could be identified by cataloging public T cell receptors. Using immunosequencing, the study profiled T cell repertoires from about 610 subjects and related those repertoires to cytomegalovirus serostatus. A separate validation cohort of approximately 130 different subjects was used in addition to the approximately 640-subject first cohort. To predict cytomegalovirus infection status, the study brought together high-throughput TCR immunosequencing, statistical association of individual TCRs with disease status, and machine learning. A later analysis re-examined previously published TCR beta repertoires from over 500 donors and added high-resolution HLA genotyping to investigate patterns of TCR occurrence. Rather than drawing on any new phenotypic data, the later analysis identified candidate immune exposures from TCR beta sequences and the way those sequences occurred across donors. In an earlier analysis of about 590 of the donors, high-throughput TCR beta sequencing was used to judge whether each TCR beta V gene segment behaved as functional or pseudogenic. Donor age, sex, ethnicity and CMV serostatus were collected together with the repertoire data. A later genetic analysis used genome-wide SNP genotypes for about 60% of the 666 donors, treating that subset as a discovery cohort. All discovery cohort repertoires had been generated using a single sequencing platform. Class I and class II HLA loci were covered by the typing at four-digit resolution. Typing coverage varied by locus: roughly 629-640 donors for A, B, C, DRB1 and DQB1; 500 to 550 for DQA1; more than 600 for DPA1; approximately 470 for DPB1. Roughly 5 DR-DQ haplotypes were handled as single units for association and clustering, since linkage in the cohort was strong. Across around 400 genotyped donors of the cohort, an average of about 240,000 unique TCR beta nucleotide sequences per donor were sequenced, and about a sixth of those sequences were non-productive.

Broader findings and caveats from the paper: According to a later analysis, most CMV-associated TCR beta chains appeared to be HLA-restricted, and the HLA associations seemed to be driven largely by CMV exposure. The authors suggested that the approach could potentially be generalized to other disease states and immunological phenotypes. Cytomegalovirus status was reported to be diagnosed by the classifier with high specificity and sensitivity in both the original and validation cohorts. Because counts were too low, some 17 rarely observed V segments, including chromosome 9 orphons, were left out of the earlier analysis of 587 of the donors. According to a later analysis, parvovirus B19, influenza, CMV and Epstein-Barr virus appeared linked to several top co-occurrence clusters. Presence/absence analyses assumed roughly uniform sequencing depth across donors, an assumption that may not hold. In a later analysis, HLA-associated TCR beta chains showed more clonal expansion and lower generation probabilities than non-associated chains that were equally common. A further reported finding was that TCR beta sequences accurately predicted the HLA-A and HLA-B alleles for most subjects in the first cohort. Across donors, most TCR sequences were observed very rarely, whereas some public TCRs were present in many individuals. A later genetic analysis associated a missense DCLRE1C variant with V-gene and J-gene trimming of TCR beta chains, and an independent cohort replicated the association. Compared with the approximately 720-donor mean, donors in an Asian-associated ancestry cluster had fewer N-insertions in productive TCRs, according to a later genetic analysis. Strong co-occurrence of HLA alleles, especially DR and DQ, made assigning TCR associations to individual alleles difficult. The study listed approximately 160 TCR beta chains as associated with cytomegalovirus. In vitro tests confirmed that three of the cytomegalovirus-associated TCR beta chains recognize cytomegalovirus antigens. A later analysis associated 15,000 to 20,000 TCR beta sequences with specific HLA alleles at a false discovery rate of 0.05. In a later analysis, the rate of TCR association differed among HLA loci, with DRB1 alleles having the most associated TCRs and HLA-C alleles having the fewest. This cohort had only TCR beta chains sequenced, and the lack of alpha or paired-chain data limited which features could be detected. Correlated functional status among segregating V segments might reflect linkage disequilibrium, but an unknown experimental factor could not be ruled out. An earlier analysis of some 560 of the donors showed that most TCR beta V segments appeared in productive rearrangements either about 90% or about 30% of the time, which broadly matched IMGT annotations. Immune exposure information for the cohort was limited to CMV serostatus. Some IMGT-functional V segments, including TRBV6-2 and TRBV6-3, could not be distinguished by the 87-base-pair reads and were therefore excluded. Because some donors lacked HLA typing at each locus, the association tests relied only on the typed subset. A group of highly shared sequence variants was considered likely to be a technical artifact of the sequencing pipeline.

The sample was PBMCs. This receptor was taken from a man between 18 and 29 years old in good health and CMV-seronegative. The rearrangement joined TRBV7-9 to TRBJ1-1; the D gene cannot be named for sure. The nucleotide sequence reads as follows: TGTTCCAGCAGCTACGGAGGATTCACTGAAGCTTTCTTT. Its translation is CSSSYGGFTEAFF.